Listed below are T cell receptor beta chains from one sample, sequenced in a study of breast tumors, draining lymph nodes, adjacent tissues. TCRdb used MiXCR to reprocess the multiplex PCR reads, holding one entry per CDR3 protein. This table holds approximately 89,000 distinct CDR3 sequences, approximately 30% found once. The specimen was axillary lymph node tissue. These receptor sequences come from a female donor with breast cancer. Some clones in this sample may be carry-over from other donors' samples. CDR3s include the opening cysteine and the closing phenylalanine or tryptophan. D genes are given only for firm matches. Rows may omit the clone size; those that give it use once, few, many or a size class.

d_gene	v_gene	abundance	j_gene	CDR3aa	CDR3nt
-	TRBV7-9	many	TRBJ2-3	CASSLDPTDTQYF	TGTGCCAGCAGCTTAGACCCGACAGATACGCAGTATTTT
TRBD2	TRBV15	many	TRBJ2-3	CATSRGLTSGASDTQYF	TGTGCCACCAGCAGAGGGTTGACTAGCGGGGCTTCAGATACGCAGTATTTT
-	TRBV20-1	-	TRBJ1-2	CSASRGLGLNYGYTF	TGCAGTGCTAGTAGGGGTTTGGGCCTAAACTATGGCTACACCTTC
-	TRBV24-1	few	TRBJ1-2	CATSENTGGGYTF	TGTGCCACCAGTGAGAACACGGGGGGTGGCTACACCTTC
-	TRBV11-3	many	TRBJ2-2	CASTHFVGVTGELFF	TGTGCCAGCACCCACTTCGTGGGTGTCACCGGGGAGCTGTTTTTT
TRBD1	TRBV6-1	many	TRBJ2-5	CASSEGQGWETQYF	TGTGCCAGCAGTGAGGGACAGGGATGGGAGACCCAGTACTTC
-	TRBV20-1	many	TRBJ1-2	CSASKDNYGYTF	TGCAGTGCTAGCAAGGATAACTATGGCTACACCTTC
TRBD1	TRBV6-5	many	TRBJ2-1	CASSRNRDRVRNEQFF	TGTGCCAGCAGTCGAAACCGGGACAGGGTCAGGAATGAGCAGTTCTTC
-	TRBV15	many	TRBJ2-5	CATSRGNNPQETQYF	TGTGCCACCAGCAGAGGAAATAACCCACAAGAGACCCAGTACTTC
-	TRBV9	few	TRBJ1-5	CASGGTEETQHF	TGTGCCAGCGGAGGGACGGAAGAGACCCAGCATTTT
-	TRBV10-2	many	TRBJ1-5	CASRDVNQPQHF	TGCGCCAGCAGGGACGTCAATCAGCCCCAGCATTTT
TRBD2	TRBV4-3	many	TRBJ2-7	CASSPMTSGGDYEQYF	TGCGCCAGCAGCCCAATGACTAGCGGGGGGGATTACGAGCAGTACTTC
-	TRBV7-9	-	TRBJ2-5	CASSFGPQETQYF	TGTGCCAGCAGCTTCGGCCCACAAGAGACCCAGTACTTC
TRBD2	TRBV10-2	-	TRBJ2-1	CASRQTSGSSNEQFF	TGCGCCAGCAGACAAACTAGCGGGAGTTCCAATGAGCAGTTCTTC
TRBD2	TRBV7-2	-	TRBJ2-2	CASSARTSGSWDTGELFF	TGTGCCAGCAGCGCCAGGACTAGCGGGAGTTGGGACACCGGGGAGCTGTTTTTT
-	TRBV7-2	many	TRBJ1-3	CASRSVGQQGARNPIYF	TGTGCCAGCAGGTCGGTGGGCCAACAGGGAGCCCGAAACCCCATATATTTT
-	TRBV7-2	many	TRBJ1-5	CASSLGGYGGVQPQHF	TGTGCCAGCAGCTTAGGGGGTTACGGGGGGGTTCAGCCCCAGCATTTT
TRBD2	TRBV5-8	many	TRBJ2-1	CASSPDLAGGYNEQFF	TGTGCCAGCAGCCCGGACCTAGCGGGAGGATACAATGAGCAGTTCTTC
-	TRBV5-1	many	TRBJ1-4	CASTVGSVGEKLFF	TGCGCCAGCACTGTTGGGTCGGTCGGGGAAAAACTGTTTTTT
TRBD1	TRBV11-2	few	TRBJ1-1	CASSAPDRWNTEAFF	TGTGCCAGCAGCGCACCGGACAGGTGGAATACTGAAGCTTTCTTT
-	TRBV5-1	-	TRBJ1-4	CASSLVQSGEKLFF	TGCGCCAGCAGCTTGGTACAGTCGGGGGAAAAACTGTTTTTT
-	TRBV7-2	many	TRBJ2-3	CASSSQGGANTQYF	TGTGCCAGCAGCTCTCAGGGGGGCGCAAATACGCAGTATTTT
-	TRBV20-1	many	TRBJ2-4	CSASPAVGLAKNIQYF	TGCAGTGCTAGCCCCGCAGTAGGACTAGCCAAAAACATTCAGTACTTC
-	TRBV30	many	TRBJ1-6	CAWRSSSQPNSPLHF	TGTGCCTGGAGGTCTTCCTCCCAACCTAATTCACCCCTCCACTTT
-	TRBV7-2	once	TRBJ1-2	CASSLSANTNYGYPF	TGTGCAAGCAGCCTCTCGGCCAATACTAACTATGGCTACCCCTTC
-	TRBV7-2	many	TRBJ2-5	CASSPLTETQYF	TGTGCCAGCAGCCCACTGACAGAGACCCAGTACTTC
TRBD1	TRBV7-8	many	TRBJ1-2	CASSQGDSLDYGYTF	TGTGCCAGCAGCCAGGGGGACAGTCTGGACTATGGCTACACCTTC
-	TRBV20-1	many	TRBJ2-7	CSASGGPPYEQYF	TGCAGTGCTAGCGGCGGGCCTCCTTACGAGCAGTACTTC